These 13 T cell receptor beta chains came from one sample sequenced in a study of T cells after yellow fever vaccination. TCRdb re-derived calls from the 5' RACE reads in MiXCR, one entry per CDR3 protein. The sample has some 150,000 distinct CDR3 sequences, 6.6% seen once. Sequencing used CD4+ T cells sorted from PBMCs, obtained 10 days after the yellow fever booster vaccination. Receptor source: a man aged 30 to 39 who received the YFV17D yellow fever vaccine.

This clonotype was observed many times. This chain connects TRBV7-3 to TRBJ2-3, with TRBD2 identical over 10 bases. V lost 5 bases and J lost 4; bases outside the gene matches: 3. This CDR3 region has 14 residues. CDR1 and CDR2 from the germline V gene are SGHTA and FQGTGA. CDR3 amino acids: CASSSGGGPDTQYF. DNA of the CDR3: TGTGCCAGCAGCAGCGGGGGGGGCCCAGATACGCAGTATTTT.

In this sample, this clonotype turned up a few times. The V and J genes are TRBV7-2 and TRBJ1-2, with no clear D. The germline V and J ends were trimmed by 3 bases and 8 bases, with 10 bases remaining between them. Germline CDR1 and CDR2: SGHTA and FQGNSA. This CDR3 has 12 residues. The CDR3 spells CASSFLEAGYTF. For the CDR3, the DNA is TGTGCCAGCAGCTTTCTTGAAGCGGGCTACACCTTC.

This clonotype was found a few times. The genes are TRBV20-1 and TRBJ2-1; 7 nucleotides align to TRBD2. V shed 3 bases, J shed 0 bases, and the junction held 11 bases outside the gene matches. The length of the CDR3 is 17 residues. Germline-derived CDR1 and CDR2 are DFQATT and SNEGSKA (reference sequence). The CDR3 protein is CSASPRVSGRSYNEQFF. The CDR3, as DNA: TGCAGTGCTAGTCCCCGAGTTAGCGGGCGCTCCTACAATGAGCAGTTCTTC.

The table lists this clonotype with many counts. V is TRBV11-2 and J is TRBJ1-3; D unresolved. With 2 bases removed from V and 2 bases from J, the gap between germline ends came to 19 bases. Germline V gene lookup returns CDR1 SGHAT and CDR2 FQNNGV. The length of the CDR3 is 18 residues. The DNA of the CDR3 is TGTGCCAGCAGCTTATGCCAGCCCCATGATATGCCTGGAAACACCATATATTTT. Residues: CASSLCQPHDMPGNTIYF. The variable domain in full, with the rest retrieved from reference TRBV11-2 and TRBJ1-3, is EAGVAQSPRYKIIEKRQSVAFWCNPISGHATLYWYQQILGQGPKLLIQFQNNGVVDDSQLPKDRFSAERLKGVDSTLKIQPAKLEDSAVYLCASSLCQPHDMPGNTIYFGEGSWLTVV.

This clonotype has a count of ten or more. The chain recombines TRBV5-1 with TRBJ2-7; 7 nucleotides agree with TRBD1. Trimming at V came to 6 bases and at J to 2 bases, leaving 5 bases not matched to a gene. CDR3 length: 13 amino acids. CDR1 and CDR2 (germline): SGHRS, YFSETQ. The CDR3: CASNPTGTYEQYF. CDR3 bases: TGCGCCAGCAACCCGACAGGGACCTACGAGCAGTACTTC.

This clonotype occurred many times. The genes are TRBV14 and TRBJ2-1; TRBD2 agrees at 11 bases. This CDR3 region has 14 residues. V lost 9 bases, J lost 5 bases, and 6 bases stayed unmatched. The germline V gene has CDR1 SGHDN and CDR2 FVKESK. In DNA, the CDR3 is TGTGCCAGTAAGGGGACTAGCGGACACAATGAGCAGTTCTTC. Protein sequence: CASKGTSGHNEQFF.

This clonotype was counted at least ten times. The chain recombines TRBV12-3 or TRBV12-4 with TRBJ2-7; 9 bases are a match to TRBD1. Trimming removed 5 bases from V and 2 bases from J; junction bases left unmatched: 4. The CDR3 runs to 14 residues. The CDR3 DNA reads as TGTGCCAGCAGTCCAAGGACAGGGGCCTACGAGCAGTACTTC. This translates into CASSPRTGAYEQYF.

This chain uses TRBV5-1 with TRBJ2-3, with D tentatively TRBD1 (5 bases). CDR1 is SGHRS, CDR2 YFSETQ, per germline. The V gene lost 0 bases and the J gene lost 6 bases, with 14 bases spanning the gap. The CDR3 runs 15 residues. As DNA, the CDR3 is TGCGCCAGCAGCTTGGCGACAGTTCGGCCGGATACGCAGTATTTT. This encodes CASSLATVRPDTQYF.

As for this clonotype: This may stem from a read error, because a much larger clone lies one nucleotide away. The chain uses TRBV30 and TRBJ2-3; TRBD2 matches 8 bases. The CDR3 runs 11 residues. V lost 8 bases to trimming and J lost 4 bases; unmatched junction nucleotides: 2. The germline V gene has CDR1 GTSNPN and CDR2 SVGIG (reference sequence). The CDR3 region has the DNA TGTGCCAGCGGGAGCTCAGATACGCAGTATTTT. Its protein is CASGSSDTQYF.

The chain links TRBV4-2 to TRBJ2-6; 7 bases fit TRBD1. The CDR3 extends over 21 amino acids. With V trimmed by 2 bases and J by 0 bases, 16 bases remained unmatched. Germline values: CDR1 LGHNA, CDR2 YNFKEQ. As DNA, the CDR3 is TGTGCCAGCAGCCAAAATTTGGCGGGCAGGACAGGCACCTCTGGGGCCAACGTCCTGACTTTC. This translates into CASSQNLAGRTGTSGANVLTF.

Worth noting for this clonotype: A much more abundant neighbour one base away suggests this may be a read error. The chain is built from TRBV10-3 and TRBJ2-7; D tentatively fits TRBD1 or TRBD2 (5 bases each). CDR3 length equals 14 residues. CDR1 ENHRY and CDR2 SYGVKD come from the germline V gene. CDR3 in DNA: TGTGCCATCAGTAAGTCGTATGGGGGTGCCGAGCAGTACTTC. Translation gives CAISKSYGGAEQYF.

This clonotype has ten or more counts. The V call is TRBV4-3, the J call TRBJ1-3, with D unclear. CDR3 length: 16 amino acids. The V end was cut by 0 bases, the J end by 4 bases, with 13 bases between. Germline CDR1 is LGHNA and CDR2 is YSLEER. The CDR3 reads CASSQEITNSGNTIYF. CDR3 nucleotides: TGCGCCAGCAGCCAAGAGATAACAAATTCCGGAAACACCATATATTTT.

This clonotype came up a few times. The V and J genes are TRBV5-1 and TRBJ2-6, with 10 bases aligning to TRBD1. This CDR3 is 18 amino acids long. Germline-derived CDR1 and CDR2 are SGHRS and YFSETQ. The ends lost 4 bases at V and 0 bases at J; junction bases unmatched: 7. The CDR3 loop is CASSGGGTGASGANVLTF. In DNA, the CDR3 is TGCGCCAGCAGCGGGGGGGGGACAGGGGCCTCTGGGGCCAACGTCCTGACTTTC.